These T cell receptor beta chains were read from a single sample in a study of T cell responses to AZD1222 COVID-19 vaccine. The method was immunoSEQ multiplex PCR; TCRdb's version includes in-frame clones alone and lacks a portion of them. The data contain under 200,000 clones, 85% to 90% of them singletons. This specimen was peripheral blood, taken on day 0 of MenACWY control vaccination. The receptors derive from an adult in good health. The CDR3 runs from the conserved cysteine through the conserved F or W. The D gene is left open where the match is weak. The listing skips clone size in some rows; elsewhere it reads once, few, many or a size class.

d_call clone_size j_call v_call cdr3_aa cdr3_nt
TRBD1 NA TRBJ2-7 TRBV7-9 CASSPSGGGEQYF TGTGCCAGCAGCCCTTCAGGGGGCGGCGAGCAGTACTTC
NA NA TRBJ1-2 TRBV5-1 CASSLEAGRDGYTF TGCGCCAGCAGCTTGGAGGCCGGTCGCGATGGCTACACCTTC
NA NA TRBJ2-3 TRBV9 CASSVSHGRGGDTQYF TGTGCCAGCAGCGTATCCCATGGCAGGGGGGGCGATACGCAGTATTTT
NA few TRBJ1-1 TRBV9 CASSVGAAGNTEAFF TGTGCCAGCAGCGTAGGGGCGGCAGGGAACACTGAAGCTTTCTTT
NA NA TRBJ1-5 TRBV9 CASSLEDNYQPQHF TGTGCCAGCAGCCTAGAGGACAATTATCAGCCCCAGCATTTT
NA NA TRBJ1-2 TRBV5-1 CASSLDTRDYGYTF TGCGCCAGCAGCTTGGATACCCGGGACTATGGCTACACCTTC
NA NA TRBJ1-4 TRBV7-2 CASSLATVSTNEKLFF TGTGCCAGCAGCTTAGCAACGGTTTCGACTAATGAAAAACTGTTTTTT
NA NA TRBJ2-4 TRBV7-2 CASSSGQIQYF TGTGCCAGCAGCTCAGGACAGATTCAGTACTTC
TRBD1 NA TRBJ2-7 TRBV5-1 CASSLRTGPLYEQYF TGCGCCAGCAGCTTGAGGACAGGGCCTTTATACGAGCAGTACTTC
TRBD2 NA TRBJ2-7 TRBV4-3 CASSQWTSKSYEQYF TGCGCCAGCAGCCAATGGACTAGCAAATCCTACGAGCAGTACTTC
NA few TRBJ2-7 TRBV11-2 CASSLEQGPGPYEQYF TGTGCCAGCAGCTTAGAGCAGGGTCCCGGACCATACGAGCAGTACTTC
NA NA TRBJ2-7 TRBV28 CASSQQGPGEQYF TGTGCCAGCAGTCAACAGGGTCCGGGAGAGCAGTACTTC
NA NA TRBJ2-7 TRBV28 CACLGGGSYEQYF TGTGCCTGCCTAGGGGGGGGCTCCTACGAGCAGTACTTC
NA NA TRBJ2-1 TRBV6-5 CASSYGQGGGEQFF TGTGCCAGCAGTTACGGGCAGGGAGGTGGTGAGCAGTTCTTC
NA NA TRBJ2-7 TRBV5-4 CASSQTGSLYEQYF TGTGCCAGCAGCCAAACGGGGTCCCTGTACGAGCAGTACTTC
NA NA TRBJ1-1 TRBV2 CASSKTVTNTEAFF TGTGCCAGCAGCAAGACCGTAACCAACACTGAAGCTTTCTTT
NA NA TRBJ1-2 TRBV9 CASSRSRGARSGYTF TGTGCCAGCAGCCGAAGCCGGGGGGCGCGGTCTGGCTACACCTTC
NA NA TRBJ2-2 TRBV7-9 CASSGSGNTGELFF TGTGCCAGCAGCGGTAGCGGGAACACCGGGGAGCTGTTTTTT
TRBD1 few TRBJ1-2 TRBV5-6 CASSPGGGSAYGYTF TGTGCCAGCAGCCCCGGAGGGGGCTCAGCCTATGGCTACACCTTC
TRBD2 NA TRBJ2-7 TRBV7-2 CASRWRESSYEQYF TGTGCCAGCAGGTGGCGGGAGAGCTCCTACGAGCAGTACTTC
TRBD1 NA TRBJ1-5 TRBV10-3 CAITPSGGQPQHF TGTGCCATCACCCCGTCAGGGGGTCAGCCCCAGCATTTT
NA NA TRBJ1-6 TRBV27 CASSLQPARNSPLHF TGTGCTAGCAGTTTACAGCCCGCCCGGAATTCACCCCTCCACTTT
NA NA TRBJ1-1 TRBV6-2/TRBV6-3 CASSQVGLGTEAFF TGTGCCAGCAGTCAAGTCGGGTTGGGCACTGAAGCTTTCTTT
NA NA TRBJ2-7 TRBV5-6 CASSRQSYEQYF TGTGCCAGCAGCAGGCAGTCCTACGAGCAGTACTTC
TRBD2 NA TRBJ2-1 TRBV7-6 CASSRPGTSVSNEQFF TGTGCCAGCAGCCGACCCGGGACTAGCGTTTCCAATGAGCAGTTCTTC
TRBD1 once TRBJ2-3 TRBV28 CASSSGQGTDTQYF TGTGCCAGCAGTTCGGGACAGGGTACAGATACGCAGTATTTT
TRBD1 NA TRBJ2-3 TRBV5-5 CASSEGQEVADTQYF TGTGCCAGCAGCGAGGGACAGGAAGTCGCAGATACGCAGTATTTT
NA once TRBJ1-2 TRBV27 CASSRAGRPLWKGYTF TGTGCCAGCAGTAGGGCAGGGAGACCCCTATGGAAAGGCTACACCTTC
TRBD1 NA TRBJ2-7 TRBV9 CASSVGTGPSYEQYF TGTGCCAGCAGCGTCGGGACAGGTCCTTCCTACGAGCAGTACTTC
NA NA TRBJ2-7 TRBV9 CASSPRQQNAYEQYF TGTGCCAGCAGCCCACGACAGCAAAATGCCTACGAGCAGTACTTC
NA once TRBJ2-1 TRBV6-2/TRBV6-3 CASSYGSWEWFF TGTGCCAGCAGTTACGGAAGCTGGGAGTGGTTCTTC
TRBD1 once TRBJ2-7 TRBV5-1 CASSGAGQGSPEQYF TGCGCCAGCAGCGGAGCGGGACAGGGTTCCCCCGAGCAGTACTTC
NA NA TRBJ1-5 TRBV19 CASSHLFRRAHQPQHF TGTGCCAGTAGCCATCTCTTCCGCCGGGCGCATCAGCCCCAGCATTTT
NA NA TRBJ1-2 TRBV9 CASSVVPPSREGGGGYTF TGTGCCAGCAGCGTAGTTCCTCCTTCAAGGGAAGGAGGAGGTGGCTACACCTTC
NA NA TRBJ2-1 TRBV5-1 CASSGTAGDEQFF TGCGCCAGCTCCGGGACGGCGGGTGATGAGCAGTTCTTC
NA NA TRBJ2-7 TRBV4-1 CASSQQGVEQYF TGCGCCAGCAGCCAACAAGGGGTCGAGCAGTACTTC
NA NA TRBJ1-1 TRBV27 CASRTGNTEAFF TGTGCCAGCAGGACAGGGAACACTGAAGCTTTCTTT
TRBD1 NA TRBJ2-7 TRBV5-1 CASSPGQSYEQYF TGCGCCAGCAGCCCGGGACAGTCCTACGAGCAGTACTTC
TRBD1 NA TRBJ1-2 TRBV7-2 CASSQPATGGHYGYTF TGTGCCAGCAGCCAACCCGCGACAGGGGGGCACTATGGCTACACCTTC
NA NA TRBJ2-3 TRBV27 CASSMNHPVGHSTDTQYF TGTGCCAGCAGTATGAATCACCCCGTGGGACATAGCACAGATACGCAGTATTTT
NA NA TRBJ1-1 TRBV7-2 CASSFGGTLNTEAFF TGTGCCAGCAGCTTCGGAGGGACACTGAACACTGAAGCTTTCTTT
NA few TRBJ2-7 TRBV12-3/TRBV12-4 CASSPPWGEQYF TGTGCCAGCAGTCCGCCCTGGGGCGAGCAGTACTTC
NA NA TRBJ1-3 TRBV6-6 CASSLRQAGSGNTIYF TGTGCCAGCAGCTTAAGACAGGCCGGCTCTGGAAACACCATATATTTT
TRBD1 NA TRBJ1-5 TRBV6-8 CASPGGQGEDQPQHF TGTGCCAGCCCAGGGGGGCAGGGGGAGGATCAGCCCCAGCATTTT